The rows below give T cell receptor beta chains drawn from one sample of a study of blood T cells in healthy people across ages. Each CDR3 protein gets one entry after TCRdb re-called the 5' RACE reads with MiXCR. Of around 2 million distinct CDR3 sequences listed, around 42% are singletons. Sequencing was performed on blood. All receptors come from a human donor in good health. Each CDR3 is given with its conserved first and last residue. D genes are given only for firm matches. Only part of the rows carry a size: once, few, many, or a class if the clone is expanded.

D	V	J	size	DNA	CDR3
TRBD1	TRBV13	TRBJ2-5	few	TGTGCCAGCAGTCTCCAACCGACAGGGGAAGAGACCCAGTACTTC	CASSLQPTGEETQYF
.	TRBV20-1	TRBJ2-1	.	TGCAGTGCTAGAGGTTTCGCAGGGGGGCCGACCACCCTAAATGAGCAGTTCTTC	CSARGFAGGPTTLNEQFF
TRBD2	TRBV7-9	TRBJ2-1	.	TGTGCCAGCAGCTCCCGCGGGACTAGCGGGGGGGCCGGCTACAATGAGCAGTTCTTC	CASSSRGTSGGAGYNEQFF
.	TRBV4-2	TRBJ1-3	.	TGTGCCAGCAGCCGCCCCGGGACAACAAGCTCTGGAAACACCATATATTTT	CASSRPGTTSSGNTIYF
.	TRBV29-1	TRBJ2-5	many	TGCAGCGTTGAGGGGGAGACCCAGTACTTC	CSVEGETQYF
.	TRBV5-1	TRBJ2-1	.	TGCGCCAGCAGCGAATCTCGTCTCTACAATGAGCAGTTCTTC	CASSESRLYNEQFF
.	TRBV13	TRBJ2-1	.	TGTGCCAGCAGTTACGAAGGGTCTCGGGTGAAGCAGTTCTTC	CASSYEGSRVKQFF
.	TRBV10-3	TRBJ2-2	.	TGTGCCATCAGTGGAGACATGAACACCGGGGAGCTGTTTTTT	CAISGDMNTGELFF
TRBD2	TRBV29-1	TRBJ2-1	few	TGCAGCGTCACTAGCGGGGGGTTCAATGAGCAGTTCTTC	CSVTSGGFNEQFF
.	TRBV10-3	TRBJ1-2	.	TGTGCCATCAGTGAGGGTGGACAAGGGGCTGATGGCTACACCTTC	CAISEGGQGADGYTF
TRBD1	TRBV5-1	TRBJ2-5	.	TGCGCCAGCAGACCACAACAGGGGGGCGGGGAGACCCAGTACTTC	CASRPQQGGGETQYF
.	TRBV5-1	TRBJ1-4	few	TGCGCCAGCAGCCCCCTTATATCTTCTAATGAAAAACTGTTTTTT	CASSPLISSNEKLFF
.	TRBV27	TRBJ2-1	few	TGTGCCAGCAGTTTATTAGTAGGGAGCTCCTACAATGAGCAGTTCTTC	CASSLLVGSSYNEQFF
.	TRBV7-3	TRBJ2-5	once	TGTGCCAGCAGCGGGAACGCCGAGGAGACCCAGTACTTC	CASSGNAEETQYF
.	TRBV10-3	TRBJ1-6	.	TGTGCCATCAGGGGGGAAGAATATAATTCACCCCTCCACTTT	CAIRGEEYNSPLHF
.	TRBV10-3	TRBJ2-1	.	TGTGCCATCAGGGAAGCAGATGAGCAGTTCTTC	CAIREADEQFF
.	TRBV9	TRBJ2-1	few	TGTGCCAGCAGCGCACTCCAGGAGGGAGGGGGTGAGCAGTTCTTC	CASSALQEGGGEQFF
.	TRBV4-2	TRBJ2-4	.	TGTGCCAGCAGCCAGGTCGGGGGGGGAACAGGGGAAAACATTCAGTACTTC	CASSQVGGGTGENIQYF
.	TRBV29-1	TRBJ2-7	few	TGCAGCGTTCATGACAACTCCTACGAGCAGTACTTC	CSVHDNSYEQYF
TRBD2	TRBV7-9	TRBJ2-7	.	TGTGCCAGCAGCTTCGGGGGGATGGGCAGGTACGAGCAGTACTTC	CASSFGGMGRYEQYF
.	TRBV10-3	TRBJ2-3	.	TGTGCCATCAGGGCCGACGGAGATACGCAGTATTTT	CAIRADGDTQYF
.	TRBV7-3	TRBJ2-3	.	TGTGCCAGCAGCTTAAGTGAAGGCAGGGGAGGCACAGATACGCAGTATTTT	CASSLSEGRGGTDTQYF
TRBD2	TRBV6-2/TRBV6-3	TRBJ2-5	.	TGTGCCAGCAGGTACTCATCCGGAGCGGGGGAGTACTTC	CASRYSSGAGEYF
.	TRBV20-1	TRBJ2-1	few	TGCAGTGCTAGCCCTCAGCGACCGACCTACAATGAGCAGTTCTTC	CSASPQRPTYNEQFF
TRBD1	TRBV27	TRBJ1-5	.	TGTGCCAGCAGTTTATCGGGCGACAGGGGGGGCCAGCCCCAGCATTTT	CASSLSGDRGGQPQHF
.	TRBV29-1	TRBJ1-2	few	TGCAGCGTTGATTACGGACTCGGGGGACGAGGCTACACCTTC	CSVDYGLGGRGYTF
TRBD1	TRBV15	TRBJ2-7	.	TGTGCCACCAGCATGAGGGGGCCGTACTACGAGCAGTACTTC	CATSMRGPYYEQYF
.	TRBV29-1	TRBJ2-3	few	TGCAGCGTTGTGTCTAGCGTAGGCACAGATACGCAGTATTTT	CSVVSSVGTDTQYF
TRBD1	TRBV28	TRBJ2-3	once	TGTGCCAGCTATATCACCGGGACAGTGGTGACAGATACGCAGTATTTT	CASYITGTVVTDTQYF
TRBD1	TRBV11-3	TRBJ2-1	.	TGTGCCAGCAGCTCCCGACAGGGTTTGGGTAAAAATGAGCAGTTCTTC	CASSSRQGLGKNEQFF
.	TRBV4-1	TRBJ2-3	once	TGCGCCAGCAGCCAGAACACAGACGAGGGATATACGCAGTATTTT	CASSQNTDEGYTQYF
TRBD1	TRBV5-1	TRBJ2-7	.	TGCGCCAGCAGCTCATGGACAGGGAACGAGCAGTACTTC	CASSSWTGNEQYF
TRBD2	TRBV10-3	TRBJ2-1	.	TGTGCCATCAGTGGACTAGCGGGGACCTCGGTTGATAAGCAGTTCTTC	CAISGLAGTSVDKQFF
.	TRBV6-2/TRBV6-3	TRBJ1-2	.	TGTGCCAGCAGTTACTTGCCACCAGTCGGAGGCTACACCTTC	CASSYLPPVGGYTF
.	TRBV4-1	TRBJ2-5	few	TGCGCCAGCAGCCAAGGGCCCGACTGGGTGGAGACCCAGTACTTC	CASSQGPDWVETQYF
TRBD2	TRBV7-9	TRBJ2-1	.	TGTGCCAGCAGCCCCCCAGGTGCTAGCGGGGGAAACGAGCAGTTCTTC	CASSPPGASGGNEQFF
.	TRBV9	TRBJ1-2	once	TGTGCCAGCGGCAAGAGAGGGACACCCTATGGCTACACCTTC	CASGKRGTPYGYTF
TRBD1	TRBV2	TRBJ2-1	few	TGTGCCAGCACCGAGACAGGGTTCAATGAGCAGTTCTTC	CASTETGFNEQFF
TRBD2	TRBV7-2	TRBJ2-5	few	TGTGCCAGCAGCTTAGGGTTCCTAGCGGGGGGGCCTGGAGAGACCCAGTACTTC	CASSLGFLAGGPGETQYF
TRBD1	TRBV5-5	TRBJ2-3	.	TGTGCCAGCAGCTTTACAGGGGTGCGCACAGATACGCAGTATTTT	CASSFTGVRTDTQYF
.	TRBV3-1	TRBJ1-2	.	TGTGCCAGCAGCGACAATGGGGGGCCCAACTATGGCTACACCTTC	CASSDNGGPNYGYTF
.	TRBV6-2/TRBV6-3	TRBJ2-5	.	TGTGCCAGCAGTTACGAAGATAGGCCGGATGAGACCCAGTACTTC	CASSYEDRPDETQYF
.	TRBV21-1	TRBJ1-5	.	TGTGCCAGCAGCCCTTATCATATGGCCCAGCATTTT	CASSPYHMAQHF
.	TRBV12-3/TRBV12-4	TRBJ2-1	.	TGTGCCAGCAGCCCTACTAATTCTGAGCAGTTCTTC	CASSPTNSEQFF
TRBD1	TRBV29-1	TRBJ2-7	.	TGCAGCGTTTTGGGGACAGGGACCTACGAGCAGTACTTC	CSVLGTGTYEQYF
TRBD1	TRBV29-1	TRBJ1-2	.	TGCAGCGTGACAGGGATGGGGGGCTACACCTTC	CSVTGMGGYTF